This T cell receptor (beta chain) was obtained from a study of blood T cell repertoires in COVID-19. Whole-study context: T cells, B-cell-depleted T cells, or PBMCs provided the cDNA or gDNA that served as material.

Original handling: Reference gene primer amplification gave estimated nucleated cell counts. Sequencing used immunoSEQ multiplex PCR; TCRdb keeps in-frame clones, though not all of them. The DNA was the basis for D and trimming; V, J and clone size are from that table. Of just over 300,000 clones detected, approximately 85% appear once; the ten largest clones hold roughly 2%. Participants were aged about 18 to 89 years from about two dozen US areas. This clone was counted only a few times. Material for sequencing was PBMCs or T cells enriched from blood (not recorded which). The origin of this receptor is a young man who had recovered from COVID-19.

The CDR3 loop is CASSSRPTGGGSPLHF. The CDR3, as DNA: TGTGCCAGCAGTTCCCGCCCGACAGGGGGTGGATCACCCCTCCACTTT. The chain couples TRBV6-5 to TRBJ1-6; TRBD1 matches at 9 bases. The V and J ends lost 4 bases and 10 bases, in that order; junction bases with no gene match: 11. Germline CDR1 reads MNHEY; CDR2 reads SVGAGI. This CDR3 is 16 amino acids long.